The clone carrying this T cell receptor (beta chain) qualifies as medium-sized. The antigen is unknown. The PCR ran on 60 Vbeta and 13 Jbeta primers. Profiling relied on immunoSEQ multiplex PCR, and the TCRdb table lists in-frame clones only, not all of them. The sample shows 55,000 to 75,000 clones, approximately 72% of them seen only once. This sample was taken from a study of cytomegalovirus exposure and HLA in healthy donors. Whole-study findings and limits: Prior analysis indicated that the majority of TCR beta V segments exhibited productivity approximately 87% or approximately 30% of the time. A later analysis appeared to link common viral pathogens to several of the most significant clusters.

The CDR3 runs 13 residues. CDR1 and CDR2 (germline): SGHDT, YYEEEE. V gave up 5 bases and J gave up 2 bases, with 10 bases separating them. The rearrangement joins TRBV5-6 to TRBJ1-1; D not resolved. The specimen was PBMCs. The clonotype comes from a young woman in good health and CMV-seropositive. The CDR3 sequence is CASSSGFNTEAFF. The CDR3 DNA reads as TGTGCCAGCAGTTCCGGGTTCAACACTGAAGCTTTCTTT.